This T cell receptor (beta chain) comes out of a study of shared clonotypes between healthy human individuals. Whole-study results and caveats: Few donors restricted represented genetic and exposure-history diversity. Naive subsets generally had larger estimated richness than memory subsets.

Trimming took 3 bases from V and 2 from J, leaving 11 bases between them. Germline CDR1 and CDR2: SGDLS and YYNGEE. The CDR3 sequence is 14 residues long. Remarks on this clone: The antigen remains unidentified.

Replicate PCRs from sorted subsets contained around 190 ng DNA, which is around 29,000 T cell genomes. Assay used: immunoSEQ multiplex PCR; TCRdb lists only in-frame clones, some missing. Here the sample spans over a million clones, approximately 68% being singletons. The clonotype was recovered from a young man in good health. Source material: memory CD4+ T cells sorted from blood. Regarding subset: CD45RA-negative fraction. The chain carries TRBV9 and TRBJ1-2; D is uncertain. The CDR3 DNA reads TGTGCCAGCAGCGCCCAGTCAGGAAACTATGGCTACACCTTC. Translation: CASSAQSGNYGYTF.